The 27 T cell receptor beta chains reported below all come from one sample, sequenced in a study of T cell repertoires in cytomegalovirus infection (dated by TCRdb to the late 2010s). Sequencing took place on an Illumina HiSeq 1500. The public reads were run again by TCRdb, first through fastp at Q25 and then through MiXCR, and only productive beta chains were kept. Entries are consolidated by CDR3 protein sequence, retaining the most common genes and DNA. The sample yields fewer than 200,000 distinct CDR3 sequences; approximately 14% were counted once. The top ten constitute 27% of the sample. Input material: PBMCs. These receptor sequences come from a human donor in good health (CMV status not recorded). Some clones in this sample may be carry-over from other donors' samples.

V gene TRBV2 combines with J gene TRBJ1-5; D is possibly TRBD1 (6 bases). The germline CDR1 and CDR2 sequences are SNHLY and FYNNEI. Trimming left V 0 bases short and J 7 bases short, with 16 bases between. The CDR3 length is 16 residues. CDR3 coding DNA: TGTGCCAGCAGTGAAGCGCTGGGCAGGGGAGACCAGCCCCAGCATTTT. This sequence encodes CASSEALGRGDQPQHF.

This clonotype has a count of ten or more. This chain connects TRBV11-1 to TRBJ1-6; D is unresolved. The germline V gene encodes CDR1 SGHAT and CDR2 FQDESV (reference sequence). The CDR3 consists of 13 residues. Trimming pared 5 bases from V and 12 bases from J, leaving 14 bases between. CDR3 in amino acids: CASSDLAGKPLHF. In DNA form, the CDR3 reads TGTGCCAGCAGCGATTTGGCGGGAAAACCCCTCCACTTT.

This clonotype came up many times. The J gene is TRBJ2-7, the V gene TRBV7-2; D call uncertain. The CDR3 has 12 residues. Germline CDR1 and CDR2: SGHTA and FQGNSA. V shed 5 bases and J shed 2 bases, with 7 bases lying between them. CDR3 DNA: TGTGCCAGCAGCCCAGACCCCTACGAGCAGTACTTC. Its translation is CASSPDPYEQYF.

This clonotype has at least ten counts. V usage is TRBV28 and J usage is TRBJ1-5; D possibly corresponds to TRBD1 (5 bases). Between the trimmed V and J ends, which lost 7 bases and 2 bases, there was a span of 18 bases. The CDR3 extends over 16 amino acids. Germline V lookup: CDR1 MDHEN, CDR2 SYDVKM. CDR3 nucleotides: TGTGCCAGCAACCCTCGAATGGGGGTGGGCAATCAGCCCCAGCATTTT. This codes for CASNPRMGVGNQPQHF. The whole variable domain, remainder taken from reference TRBV28 and TRBJ1-5, is DVKVTQSSRYLVKRTGEKVFLECVQDMDHENMFWYRQDPGLGLRLIYFSYDVKMKEKGDIPEGYSVSREKKERFSLILESASTNQTSMYLCASNPRMGVGNQPQHFGDGTRLSIL.

This clonotype was detected ten times or more. The chain recombines TRBV6-1 with TRBJ2-5, with D unresolved. The CDR3 totals 13 residues. V was pared by 2 bases and J by 5 bases, with 9 bases between. Germline lookup yields CDR1 MNHNS and CDR2 SASEGT. The CDR3 region is CASSERYFETQYF. CDR3 sequence (DNA): TGTGCCAGCAGTGAACGGTATTTTGAGACCCAGTACTTC.

The table lists this clonotype with many counts. This chain links TRBV7-9 with TRBJ2-3; 12 bases fit TRBD2. Trimming removed 5 bases from V and 2 bases from J; junction bases left unmatched: 5. The CDR3 totals 16 residues. Per the germline V gene, CDR1 is SEHNR and CDR2 is FQNEAQ (reference sequence). CDR3 nucleotide sequence: TGTGCCAGCAGCGTCCGGACTAGCGGGATCACAGATACGCAGTATTTT. As protein: CASSVRTSGITDTQYF.

This clonotype was counted at least ten times. CDR3: CASSLAWRDRLAGYNEQFF. In DNA form, the CDR3 reads TGTGCCAGCAGCTTAGCGTGGAGGGACCGACTAGCGGGGTACAATGAGCAGTTCTTC. The chain combines TRBV7-9 with TRBJ2-1; TRBD2 matches at 11 bases. The V segment lost 0 bases and the J segment 4 bases; nucleotides outside the gene matches: 11. The V gene's germline CDR1 is SEHNR and CDR2 FQNEAQ (reference sequence). This CDR3 is 19 amino acids long.

This clonotype has more than one count but fewer than ten. V gene TRBV7-9 combines with J gene TRBJ2-1; no reliable D call. The germline V gene has CDR1 SEHNR and CDR2 FQNEAQ (reference sequence). This CDR3 contains 14 residues. V was pared by 2 bases and J by 3 bases, with 8 bases between. CDR3 sequence: CASSLISGYNEQFF. In DNA form, the CDR3 reads TGTGCCAGCAGCTTAATATCAGGCTACAATGAGCAGTTCTTC.

In this sample, this clonotype turned up many times. J is TRBJ2-1 and V is TRBV14; TRBD2 matches 10 bases. This CDR3 spans 15 amino acids. V lost 5 bases to trimming and J lost 8 bases; unmatched junction nucleotides: 9. Germline V gene sequence: CDR1 SGHDN, CDR2 FVKESK. The CDR3 loop reads CASSFTSGVTYEQFF. In DNA, the CDR3 is TGTGCCAGCAGCTTCACTAGCGGGGTTACCTATGAGCAGTTCTTC.

The chain uses TRBV29-1 and TRBJ2-3; D perhaps matches TRBD1 (6 bases). V was clipped by 4 bases and J by 4 bases, with 12 bases between them. The CDR3 spans 13 residues. Looked up from germline, CDR1 is SQVTM and CDR2 is ANQGSEA. The CDR3 nucleotides are TGCAGCGTTGCCCAGGGGATAGCAGATACGCAGTATTTT. Protein sequence: CSVAQGIADTQYF.

The V gene is TRBV29-1, the J gene TRBJ2-5; 9 positions match TRBD2. V was clipped by 4 bases and J by 4 bases; unmatched bases: 13. Germline CDR1 and CDR2: SQVTM and ANQGSEA. The CDR3 has 16 residues. Written as DNA, the CDR3 is TGCAGCGTTGGGGGGGTAGCGGGAGTTGCCGGAGAGACCCAGTACTTC. Amino acids: CSVGGVAGVAGETQYF.

This clonotype was seen at least ten times. The chain combines TRBV28 with TRBJ2-5, with D hard to call. The CDR3 length is 12 residues. V was shortened by 5 bases and J by 5 bases, with 9 bases between the two germline ends. CDR1 and CDR2 (germline): MDHEN, SYDVKM. This chain's CDR3 is CASSTPLETQYF. CDR3 coding DNA: TGTGCCAGCAGTACTCCATTGGAGACCCAGTACTTC. Supplemented by reference TRBV28 and TRBJ2-5, the full variable domain reads DVKVTQSSRYLVKRTGEKVFLECVQDMDHENMFWYRQDPGLGLRLIYFSYDVKMKEKGDIPEGYSVSREKKERFSLILESASTNQTSMYLCASSTPLETQYFGPGTRLLVL.

This clonotype was recorded at least ten times. This chain joins TRBV7-2 and TRBJ2-1; D is possibly TRBD1 or TRBD2 (5 bases each). This CDR3 spans 18 amino acids. V shed 0 bases and J shed 1 base, with 16 bases lying between them. Per the germline V gene, CDR1 is SGHTA and CDR2 is FQGNSA. The CDR3 protein is CASSLAGKGIPSYNEQFF. The CDR3 DNA sequence: TGTGCCAGCAGCTTAGCCGGGAAGGGGATCCCTTCCTACAATGAGCAGTTCTTC.

There are many counts of this clonotype. The chain is built from TRBV10-3 and TRBJ2-1; 12 bases fit TRBD2. V lost 2 bases to trimming and J lost 0 bases; unmatched junction nucleotides: 5. Per the germline V gene, CDR1 is ENHRY and CDR2 is SYGVKD. CDR3 size: 18 residues. CDR3 protein: CAISEPMTSGSSYNEQFF. The CDR3 bases are TGTGCCATCAGTGAGCCCATGACTAGCGGGAGCTCCTACAATGAGCAGTTCTTC.

This clonotype appeared a few times. The CDR3 spells CASSPARRILRGSTDTQYF. The CDR3 DNA sequence: TGTGCCAGCAGCCCCGCCCGCCGGATTCTTAGAGGTAGCACAGATACGCAGTATTTT. The J gene is TRBJ2-3, the V gene TRBV5-4; D not certain. Trimming cost V 4 bases and J 0 bases, with 24 bases left between them. From germline, CDR1 is SGHNT and CDR2 YYREEE (reference sequence). This CDR3 has 19 amino acids.

This clonotype was picked up many times. This chain uses TRBV6-4 with TRBJ2-3; no clear D. Germline assignment: CDR1 MRHNA and CDR2 SNTAGT. The V end lost 0 bases, the J end lost 6 bases, and 7 bases lay between the germline ends. This CDR3 is built from 13 residues. The CDR3 here is CASSDSPVDTQYF. The CDR3 coding sequence is TGTGCCAGCAGTGACTCCCCCGTGGATACGCAGTATTTT.

This clonotype has a handful of counts. The chain has TRBV2 and TRBJ1-1, with TRBD1 as a possible D gene (6 bases). The length of the CDR3 is 15 residues. The V end lost 9 bases, the J end lost 0 bases, and 17 bases lay between the germline ends. The germline CDR1 and CDR2 sequences are SNHLY and FYNNEI. CDR3 region: CARFVFGQLNTEAFF. The CDR3 DNA sequence: TGTGCCAGGTTCGTATTCGGACAGTTGAACACTGAAGCTTTCTTT.

This clonotype came up a few times. V gene TRBV7-4 combines with J gene TRBJ2-1; 12 bases are a match to TRBD2. Germline values: CDR1 SGHVT, CDR2 SQSDAQ. V shed 1 base and J 5 bases; nucleotides not matched to a gene: 3. The CDR3 contains 16 residues. The CDR3 is CASSLERLAGDNEQFF. The CDR3 coding sequence is TGTGCCAGCAGCTTAGAGAGACTAGCGGGAGACAATGAGCAGTTCTTC.

V gene TRBV5-4 combines with J gene TRBJ1-2, with TRBD1 identical over 7 bases. V lost 4 bases and J lost 4; bases outside the gene matches: 10. Germline values: CDR1 SGHNT, CDR2 YYREEE (reference sequence). This CDR3 is 15 amino acids long. The CDR3 DNA reads TGTGCCAGCAGCGTCCCAGGGGGACGCGGCTATGGCTACACCTTC. Amino acids: CASSVPGGRGYGYTF.

V usage is TRBV12-3 or TRBV12-4 and J usage is TRBJ1-3; D is unresolved. The V gene lost 5 bases and the J gene lost 4 bases, with 9 bases spanning the gap. This CDR3 spans 13 amino acids. CDR3 DNA: TGTGCCAGCAGTCGGACCCTAGGAAACACCATATATTTT. Its translation is CASSRTLGNTIYF.

CDR3 DNA sequence: TGTGCCAGCAGCCAGGGGCGGGAGCTGTTTTTT. This sequence encodes CASSQGRELFF. The chain recombines TRBV28 with TRBJ2-2; D perhaps matches TRBD1 (6 bases). Trimming removed 6 bases from V and 9 bases from J, with 8 bases in between. The CDR3 loop spans 11 amino acids. Germline assignment: CDR1 MDHEN and CDR2 SYDVKM.

The V gene is TRBV28, the J gene TRBJ1-1, with D perhaps matching TRBD1 (6 bases). V lost 2 bases and J 3 bases, leaving 13 bases between the germline ends. The CDR3 runs to 15 residues. Germline V lookup: CDR1 MDHEN, CDR2 SYDVKM. For the CDR3, the DNA is TGTGCCAGCAGTTTAGGGGGGGCGCATGACACTGAAGCTTTCTTT. Encoded protein: CASSLGGAHDTEAFF.

This clonotype was observed many times. The chain has TRBV4-3 and TRBJ2-6; the D gene is possibly TRBD1 (6 bases). Per germline, CDR1 LGHNA and CDR2 YSLEER. Deletions cut 0 bases from V and 0 bases from J, with 15 bases between. The CDR3 has 19 amino acids. CDR3 nucleotides: TGCGCCAGCAGCCAAGAGTTACAGGGAAAGGGCTCTGGGGCCAACGTCCTGACTTTC. Protein: CASSQELQGKGSGANVLTF.

A remark on this clonotype: The junction departs from the called germline gene at one end, perhaps through a read error. This rearrangement joins TRBV28 to TRBJ1-5; no definite D call. Germline CDR1 is MDHEN and CDR2 is SYDVKM. The CDR3 sequence is 15 residues long. The DNA of the CDR3 is TGTGCCAGCAGTCCCTATTTCGGTAGCAATCAGCCCCAGCAATTT. This gives the protein CASSPYFGSNQPQQF.

This clonotype has at least ten counts. This chain connects TRBV7-9 to TRBJ1-5; D is possibly TRBD1 (5 bases). The V gene lost 5 bases and the J gene lost 6 bases, with 17 bases spanning the gap. Germline V lookup: CDR1 SEHNR, CDR2 FQNEAQ (reference sequence). The CDR3 totals 15 residues. The CDR3 loop is CASSPGTWEIQPQHF. CDR3 nucleotide sequence: TGTGCCAGCAGCCCCGGGACCTGGGAGATTCAGCCCCAGCATTTT.

In this sample, this clonotype turned up a few times. The DNA for the CDR3 is TGTGCCAGCAGTTACCTCGGGGGGGCCGGGGCCAACGTCCTGACTTTC. This encodes CASSYLGGAGANVLTF. The chain employs TRBV6-2 or TRBV6-3 and TRBJ2-6; TRBD2 agrees at 8 bases. J was trimmed by 4 bases and V by 2 bases; bases with no gene match: 4. Germline assignment: CDR1 MNHEY and CDR2 SVGEGT. The CDR3 has 16 residues.

This clonotype was found a few times. The gene calls are TRBV27 and TRBJ1-5; D might be TRBD1 (6 bases). Germline-derived CDR1 and CDR2 are MNHEY and SMNVEV (reference sequence). The ends were cut back, 2 bases at V and 3 bases at J, with 14 bases in the middle. The CDR3 totals 16 residues. CDR3 DNA: TGTGCCAGCAGTTTAGATTACAGGGCTGCCAATCAGCCCCAGCATTTT. This codes for CASSLDYRAANQPQHF.